Presented here are 7 T cell receptor beta chains from one specimen sequenced in a study of T-cell memory formation after mild COVID-19. One entry per CDR3 protein, called by TCRdb with MiXCR from the 5' RACE reads. The profile shows 550,000 to 700,000 distinct CDR3 sequences, about a sixth of them singletons. Specimen: PBMCs or a T cell subset sorted from them (not recorded which). These receptors came from an adult woman who had mild COVID-19 (a few samples of this study predate the infection). Cell type and time point are not known.

This chain uses TRBV7-9 with TRBJ2-5, with D tentatively TRBD2 (5 bases). Germline lookup yields CDR1 SEHNR and CDR2 FQNEAQ (reference sequence). The CDR3 is 13 residues long. V was clipped by 5 bases and J by 4 bases, with 11 bases between them. This CDR3 is CASSPEAGETQYF. The DNA of the CDR3 is TGTGCCAGCAGCCCCGAGGCGGGAGAGACCCAGTACTTC.

This clonotype has more than one count but fewer than ten. This chain links TRBV5-1 with TRBJ2-2; D gene uncertain. The CDR3 has 16 residues. Germline CDR1 SGHRS, CDR2 YFSETQ. V was shortened by 0 bases and J by 0 bases, with 9 bases between the two germline ends. The chain's CDR3 is CASSLAGVSNTGELFF. CDR3 nucleotides: TGCGCCAGCAGCTTGGCAGGAGTTTCGAACACCGGGGAGCTGTTTTTT.

This clonotype was counted a few times. This chain connects TRBV6-5 to TRBJ2-3; TRBD1 matches at 12 bases. CDR1 and CDR2 (germline): MNHEY, SVGAGI. The CDR3 totals 17 residues. V was pared by 5 bases and J by 1 base, with 7 bases of the junction left unmatched. The CDR3 is CASSPGQGARGTDTQYF. CDR3 DNA sequence: TGTGCCAGCAGTCCGGGACAGGGGGCCAGAGGCACAGATACGCAGTATTTT.

This clonotype was found many times. The chain combines TRBV5-1 with TRBJ2-5; 11 bases align to TRBD1. Germline loops: CDR1 SGHRS, CDR2 YFSETQ. The CDR3 has 14 amino acids. V lost 5 bases to trimming and J lost 5 bases; unmatched junction nucleotides: 5. CDR3 residues: CASSRTGGRETQYF. CDR3 nucleotides: TGCGCCAGCAGTCGGACAGGGGGCAGGGAGACCCAGTACTTC.

This clonotype occurred a few times. This sequence joins TRBV20-1 and TRBJ2-7; a possible D gene is TRBD2 (6 bases). The V end was cut by 3 bases, the J end by 0 bases, with 18 bases between. Germline CDR1 DFQATT, CDR2 SNEGSKA (reference sequence). There are 16 residues in the CDR3. The chain's CDR3 is CSASGGPGPPSYEQYF. The CDR3 bases are TGCAGTGCTAGTGGAGGGCCGGGACCGCCCTCCTACGAGCAGTACTTC.

This clonotype was counted a few times. This sequence joins TRBV18 and TRBJ1-1; D gene ambiguous. V shed 1 base and J shed 6 bases, with 6 bases lying between them. The germline V gene has CDR1 KGHSH and CDR2 LQKENI. This CDR3 is 12 amino acids long. This chain's CDR3 is CASSPRYPEAFF. The CDR3 DNA sequence: TGTGCCAGCTCACCACGGTACCCTGAAGCTTTCTTT.

This clonotype was seen a handful of times. The V gene is TRBV24-1, the J gene TRBJ2-1; 14 bases are shared with TRBD2. The germline gives CDR1 KGHDR, CDR2 SFDVKD. Trimming took 3 bases from V and 0 from J; bases not matched to a gene: 9. The CDR3 spans 20 residues. The CDR3: CATSDQGTSGGRSSYNEQFF. The CDR3 region has the DNA TGTGCCACCAGTGATCAGGGGACTAGCGGGGGCCGGAGCTCCTACAATGAGCAGTTCTTC.